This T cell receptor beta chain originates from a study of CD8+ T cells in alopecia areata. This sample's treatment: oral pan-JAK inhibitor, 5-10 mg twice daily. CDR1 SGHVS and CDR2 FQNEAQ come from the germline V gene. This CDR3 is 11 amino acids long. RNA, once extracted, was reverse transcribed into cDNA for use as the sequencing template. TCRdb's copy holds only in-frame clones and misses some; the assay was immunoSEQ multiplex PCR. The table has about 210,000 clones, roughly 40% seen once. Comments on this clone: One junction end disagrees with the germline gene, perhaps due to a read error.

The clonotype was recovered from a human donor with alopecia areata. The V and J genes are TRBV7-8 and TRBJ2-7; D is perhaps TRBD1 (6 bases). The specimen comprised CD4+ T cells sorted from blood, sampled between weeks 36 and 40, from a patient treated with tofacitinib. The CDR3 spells CASSPRGRRHF. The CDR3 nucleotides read TGTGCCAGCAGCCCAAGGGGGAGACGGCACTTC.